This paragraph covers one TCR beta chain sequence. This sample is drawn from a study of blood T cell repertoires in COVID-19. Profiling relied on immunoSEQ multiplex PCR, and the TCRdb table lists in-frame clones only, not all of them. This table holds 230,000 or so clones, roughly 87% found once. The CDR3 sequence is 18 residues long. The sequenced sample was peripheral blood. The clonotype comes from a man in his forties with active or convalescent COVID-19. The chain carries TRBV21-1 and TRBJ1-1; the D call of TRBD1 is as the table states it, not checked on the DNA. TRBV21-1 is classified as a pseudogene. DNA of the CDR3: TGTGCCAGCATCCCCTGGACAGGCCGACACACTCCGAACACTGAAGCTTTCTTT. Translating it yields CASIPWTGRHTPNTEAFF.